This TCR beta chain was captured in a study of CD8+ T cells in alopecia areata. This clone occurred a few times. The antigen remains unidentified. cDNA prepared by RNA extraction and subsequent reverse transcription served as the template for sequencing. Here immunoSEQ multiplex PCR was the method, and the copy in TCRdb shows in-frame clones only, minus some. The table lists about 110,000 clones, 50% to 70% of them singletons. V was shortened by 3 bases and J by 4 bases, with 18 bases between the two germline ends. CDR3 length: 17 amino acids. Per germline, CDR1 LGHNT and CDR2 FRNRAP. Specimens obtained from alopecia areata patients comprised lesional scalp punch biopsies and peripheral blood. The authors sorted CD4+ and CD8+ T cells from PBMCs. Regarding the study as a whole: Although TCR sharing was seen in mice, sharing across patients was less clear, possibly for HLA-related reasons. Clonality in lesional scalp, especially alopecia totalis/universalis, exceeded that of normal scalp.

The TCR sequence derives from a human donor with alopecia areata. The V gene is TRBV12-5, the J gene TRBJ1-4, with a tentative D call TRBD1 (5 bases). Sequenced material: NKG2D-low CD8+ T cells sorted from blood. CDR3 in amino acids: CASGFLVKGRLNEKLFF. CDR3 nucleotides: TGTGCTAGTGGTTTCTTGGTAAAGGGACGGCTTAATGAAAAACTGTTTTTT.